A single sample gave rise to the 27 T cell receptor beta chains below, sequenced in a study of T cells after yellow fever vaccination. From the 5' RACE reads, TCRdb called clonotypes with MiXCR, one entry per CDR3 protein. The sample includes about 260,000 distinct CDR3 sequences, roughly 13% of them seen just once. The sample was CD4+ T cells sorted from PBMCs, taken 45 days after the yellow fever booster vaccination. All receptors derive from a man aged 30 to 45 who received the YFV17D yellow fever vaccine.

The V call is TRBV5-1, the J call TRBJ2-1; 7 bases map to TRBD1. V lost 2 bases, J lost 8 bases, and 16 bases stayed unmatched. This CDR3 is 17 amino acids long. Per the germline V gene, CDR1 is SGHRS and CDR2 is YFSETQ. CDR3 DNA sequence: TGCGCCAGCAGCTTCCAACGACAGGGCTTATCAGGCGATGAGCAGTTCTTC. This sequence encodes CASSFQRQGLSGDEQFF.

The table lists this clonotype with a few counts. The J gene is TRBJ1-1, the V gene TRBV29-1; D gene unclear. V shed 8 bases and J shed 1 base, with 14 bases lying between them. The CDR3 has 13 amino acids. Germline CDR1 is SQVTM and CDR2 is ANQGSEA. As DNA, the CDR3 is TGCAGCTCTCTGACCCCCACGAACACTGAAGCTTTCTTT. Residues: CSSLTPTNTEAFF.

A few counts support this clonotype. V usage is TRBV5-1 and J usage is TRBJ1-3, with unresolved D. CDR3 length: 14 amino acids. V lost 2 bases and J 0 bases, leaving 6 bases between the germline ends. Germline V gives CDR1 SGHRS, CDR2 YFSETQ. The CDR3 DNA reads TGCGCCAGCAGCTTTGAGGGCTCTGGAAACACCATATATTTT. As protein: CASSFEGSGNTIYF.

This clonotype was observed a few times. The chain recombines TRBV24-1 with TRBJ2-2; 9 positions match TRBD1. The CDR3 is 13 amino acids. CDR1 is KGHDR and CDR2 is SFDVKD in the germline V gene. The trim removed 10 bases at V and 4 bases at J, leaving 3 bases unmatched. CDR3 in amino acids: CATGQGSTGELFF. In DNA form, the CDR3 reads TGTGCCACAGGACAGGGGAGCACCGGGGAGCTGTTTTTT.

The chain links TRBV4-1 to TRBJ2-1; D perhaps matches TRBD1 (6 bases). The CDR3 extends over 16 amino acids. Per germline, CDR1 MGHRA and CDR2 YSYEKL. Trimming pared 1 base from V and 3 bases from J, leaving 13 bases between. The chain's CDR3 is CASSQVNRAIYNEQFF. In DNA form, the CDR3 reads TGCGCCAGCAGCCAAGTCAACAGGGCAATCTACAATGAGCAGTTCTTC.

In its sample, this clonotype was seen a few times. The chain is built from TRBV28 and TRBJ2-7; TRBD2 matches at 11 bases. Germline V gives CDR1 MDHEN, CDR2 SYDVKM. CDR3 length: 13 residues. The CDR3 spells CAGGTSGSYEQYF. CDR3 nucleotides: TGTGCAGGCGGGACTAGCGGATCCTACGAGCAGTACTTC.

J is TRBJ1-1 and V is TRBV4-2; D unresolved. The germline V gene encodes CDR1 LGHNA and CDR2 YNFKEQ. CDR3 length equals 13 residues. V shed 0 bases and J shed 0 bases, with 2 bases lying between them. The CDR3 spells CASSQELNTEAFF. The DNA of the CDR3 is TGTGCCAGCAGCCAAGAGCTGAACACTGAAGCTTTCTTT.

This clonotype was seen a few times. The rearrangement joins TRBV4-3 to TRBJ2-1; 8 bases line up with TRBD2. Trimming took 0 bases from V and 3 from J; bases not matched to a gene: 10. The CDR3 extends over 18 amino acids. In germline, CDR1 is LGHNA, CDR2 YSLEER. In DNA, the CDR3 is TGCGCCAGCAGCCAAGAACCCCCCACTAGCGGAGGCTACAATGAGCAGTTCTTC. As protein: CASSQEPPTSGGYNEQFF.

The rearrangement links TRBV6-2 or TRBV6-3 to TRBJ2-7, with a possible D match to TRBD2 (5 bases). Germline CDR1 reads MNHEY; CDR2 reads SVGEGT. V was pared by 8 bases and J by 4 bases, with 15 bases between. This CDR3 is built from 13 residues. The CDR3 is CASQDYRGYEQYF. As DNA, the CDR3 is TGTGCCAGCCAAGACTACCGAGGATACGAGCAGTACTTC.

This clonotype has at least ten counts. This sequence joins TRBV4-3 and TRBJ2-3, with D maybe TRBD2 (5 bases). The CDR3 spans 15 residues. Germline values: CDR1 LGHNA, CDR2 YSLEER. With 0 bases removed from V and 3 bases from J, the gap between germline ends came to 10 bases. The CDR3 spells CASSQDPSGTDTQYF. In DNA, the CDR3 is TGCGCCAGCAGCCAAGACCCATCGGGAACAGATACGCAGTATTTT.

The chain recombines TRBV7-3 with TRBJ2-1; 8 bases agree with TRBD2. The CDR3 has 14 amino acids. V lost 5 bases and J lost 8; bases outside the gene matches: 8. Per germline, CDR1 SGHTA and CDR2 FQGTGA. CDR3 in amino acids: CASSPFGRGDEQFF. DNA for the CDR3: TGTGCCAGCAGCCCCTTCGGGAGGGGCGATGAGCAGTTCTTC. The full variable domain, completed using reference TRBV7-3 and TRBJ2-1, is GAGVSQTPSNKVTEKGKYVELRCDPISGHTALYWYRQSLGQGPEFLIYFQGTGAADDSGLPNDRFFAVRPEGSVSTLKIQRTERGDSAVYLCASSPFGRGDEQFFGPGTRLTVL.

This clonotype has at least ten counts. The chain carries TRBV12-3 or TRBV12-4 and TRBJ2-7; either TRBD1 or TRBD2 may supply D (6 bases each). The V and J ends lost 2 bases and 3 bases respectively, with 14 bases between them. The CDR3 totals 15 residues. CDR3 sequence: CASSLCSGGCYEQYF. The CDR3, as DNA: TGTGCCAGCAGTTTATGTTCCGGGGGCTGCTACGAGCAGTACTTC.

This clonotype came up a few times. The rearrangement links TRBV12-3 or TRBV12-4 to TRBJ2-7; no reliable D call. The CDR3 contains 12 residues. Between the trimmed V and J ends, which lost 6 bases and 9 bases, there was a span of 15 bases. The DNA for the CDR3 is TGTGCCAGCAGCCGCGACCCAGATGGGCAGTACTTC. Its protein product is CASSRDPDGQYF.

This clonotype was seen a handful of times. This chain joins TRBV5-1 and TRBJ2-5; TRBD1 aligns across 8 bases. Germline V gene sequence: CDR1 SGHRS, CDR2 YFSETQ. The CDR3 consists of 16 residues. The J segment lost 4 bases and the V segment lost 0 bases, leaving 8 bases of the junction unmatched. In nucleotides, the CDR3 is TGCGCCAGCAGCTTGGGTGCAGGGGGCGCATCAGAGACCCAGTACTTC. Translating it yields CASSLGAGGASETQYF.

Remarks on this clonotype: A much larger clonotype is one base distant, so this may be a read error. The gene calls are TRBV6-2 or TRBV6-3 and TRBJ1-5; D remains unclear. Germline assignment: CDR1 MNHEY and CDR2 SVGEGT. The CDR3 consists of 13 residues. CDR3 residues: CASNSVDNQPQNF. CDR3 coding DNA: TGTGCCAGCAATTCGGTTGACAATCAGCCCCAGAATTTT.

This clonotype occurred a few times. The V and J genes are TRBV7-2 and TRBJ2-7; TRBD2 is a possible D gene (5 bases). From germline, CDR1 is SGHTA and CDR2 FQGNSA. The CDR3 is 15 residues long. The V gene lost 5 bases and the J gene lost 2 bases, with 16 bases spanning the gap. CDR3 residues: CASSPEASPAYEQYF. Written as DNA, the CDR3 is TGTGCCAGCAGCCCAGAAGCTAGCCCGGCCTACGAGCAGTACTTC.

This clonotype was detected a few times. This chain uses TRBV20-1 with TRBJ2-7; 8 bases are a match to TRBD2. The germline gives CDR1 DFQATT, CDR2 SNEGSKA (reference sequence). This CDR3 is 14 amino acids long. The ends lost 3 bases at V and 2 bases at J; junction bases unmatched: 6. CDR3 amino acids: CSASTTGGPYEQYF. In DNA form, the CDR3 reads TGCAGTGCTAGTACGACGGGAGGGCCCTACGAGCAGTACTTC.

This clonotype was recorded a few times. J is TRBJ2-7 and V is TRBV20-1; 9 bases fit TRBD2. The CDR3 spans 13 residues. After removal of 4 bases from V and 6 bases from J, the junction contained 7 bases not matched to a gene. Germline V CDR1 and CDR2: DFQATT, SNEGSKA (reference sequence). CDR3 nucleotide sequence: TGCAGTGCTATTAGCGGGAGCTTCTCCGAGCAGTACTTC. Its protein product is CSAISGSFSEQYF.

The chain has TRBV11-2 and TRBJ2-5; TRBD2 matches at 11 bases. Germline V CDR1 and CDR2: SGHAT, FQNNGV. J lost 4 bases, V lost 1 base, and 14 bases had no gene match. The CDR3 length is 19 residues. The CDR3 region is CASSLGSRSGRAPVETQYF. In DNA form, the CDR3 reads TGTGCCAGCAGCTTAGGATCCCGTAGCGGGAGGGCCCCGGTAGAGACCCAGTACTTC.

This clonotype was observed a handful of times. The rearrangement links TRBV9 to TRBJ2-5, with D possibly being TRBD1 or TRBD2 (6 bases each). The CDR3 extends over 16 amino acids. V was clipped by 4 bases and J by 4 bases, with 20 bases between them. Germline V CDR1 and CDR2: SGDLS, YYNGEE. CDR3 residues: CASSQGGGRGIETQYF. DNA for the CDR3: TGTGCCAGCAGCCAAGGAGGGGGGCGTGGAATAGAGACCCAGTACTTC.

The chain links TRBV6-2 or TRBV6-3 to TRBJ2-1, with a possible D match to TRBD1 (5 bases). Germline V CDR1 and CDR2: MNHEY, SVGEGT. With 8 bases removed from V and 7 bases from J, the gap between germline ends came to 15 bases. The CDR3 consists of 13 residues. The CDR3 here is CASAQATWNEQFF. CDR3 DNA: TGTGCCAGCGCACAGGCCACTTGGAATGAGCAGTTCTTC.

The table lists this clonotype with many counts. The J gene is TRBJ2-3, the V gene TRBV7-3; the D gene is possibly TRBD2 (5 bases). V dropped 1 base and J dropped 2 bases, with 19 bases sitting between them. Per germline, CDR1 SGHTA and CDR2 FQGTGA. This CDR3 is built from 18 residues. CDR3 protein: CASSLKSVGHGNTDTQYF. The CDR3 DNA reads TGTGCCAGCAGCTTAAAGTCGGTTGGGCACGGGAACACAGATACGCAGTATTTT. The full variable domain, with the rest looked up from reference TRBV7-3 and TRBJ2-3, is GAGVSQTPSNKVTEKGKYVELRCDPISGHTALYWYRQSLGQGPEFLIYFQGTGAADDSGLPNDRFFAVRPEGSVSTLKIQRTERGDSAVYLCASSLKSVGHGNTDTQYFGPGTRLTVL.

V is TRBV15 and J is TRBJ2-1, with TRBD1 matching over 10 bases. Germline V lookup: CDR1 LNHNV, CDR2 YYDKDF (reference sequence). The CDR3 is 17 residues long. Trimming at V came to 2 bases and at J to 6 bases, leaving 10 bases not matched to a gene. The CDR3 bases are TGTGCCACCAGCAGACACACGGGACAGGGGTTGGGCAATGAGCAGTTCTTC. Translating it yields CATSRHTGQGLGNEQFF.

At least ten counts were recorded for this clonotype. The chain combines TRBV4-2 with TRBJ2-2; D is uncertain. In germline, CDR1 is LGHNA, CDR2 YNFKEQ. The CDR3 extends over 14 amino acids. Trimming stripped 0 bases from V and 9 bases from J, with 11 bases between. CDR3 sequence: CASSQDRASRELFF. The DNA for the CDR3 is TGTGCCAGCAGCCAAGATCGGGCGTCGAGGGAGCTGTTTTTT.

This chain's CDR3 is CSARGSGGTDTQYF. CDR3 nucleotides: TGCAGTGCTAGAGGGAGCGGGGGCACAGATACGCAGTATTTT. This chain links TRBV20-1 with TRBJ2-3, with 7 bases identical to TRBD2. The CDR3 extends over 14 amino acids. The ends lost 1 base at V and 1 base at J; junction bases unmatched: 2. CDR1 DFQATT and CDR2 SNEGSKA come from the germline V gene (reference sequence).

In this sample, this clonotype turned up a few times. The chain uses TRBV3-1 and TRBJ1-2, with TRBD1 as a possible D gene (6 bases). Trimming removed 6 bases from V and 0 bases from J, with 11 bases in between. Germline CDR1 and CDR2: LGHDT and YNNKEL (reference sequence). The CDR3 is 14 amino acids. CDR3 in DNA: TGTGCCAGCAGTTTCCAGGGGTCTAACTATGGCTACACCTTC. It is translated as CASSFQGSNYGYTF.

This rearrangement joins TRBV18 to TRBJ2-2, with D maybe TRBD1 (6 bases). CDR1 is KGHSH, CDR2 LQKENI, per germline. The CDR3 totals 16 residues. V lost 2 bases, J lost 5 bases, and 15 bases lay in between. The CDR3 region is CASSPVSTGRTGELFF. The CDR3 bases are TGTGCCAGCTCACCAGTTTCCACAGGGAGAACCGGGGAGCTGTTTTTT.